The 6 T cell receptor beta chains below all came from one sample that was sequenced in a study of cytomegalovirus exposure and HLA in healthy donors. The PCR had 60 Vbeta and 13 Jbeta primers. Measured with immunoSEQ multiplex PCR; TCRdb has only the in-frame clones, and not every one. Its table lists some 120,000 clones. Sequencing was carried out using PBMCs. The source is a man aged 35 to 55 in good health and CMV-seronegative.

The chain carries TRBV9 and TRBJ2-2; 8 positions match TRBD2. Germline trimming cut 0 bases from V and 0 bases from J; bases unmatched to any gene: 7. Germline values: CDR1 SGDLS, CDR2 YYNGEE. The CDR3 spans 18 residues. CDR3 sequence (DNA): TGTGCCAGCAGCGTAGGACTAGCGAAAAACCCGAACACCGGGGAGCTGTTTTTT. Amino acid sequence: CASSVGLAKNPNTGELFF.

This chain uses TRBV25-1 with TRBJ2-5; possibly TRBD1 for D (6 bases). The length of the CDR3 is 14 residues. V was trimmed by 2 bases and J by 5 bases, leaving 12 bases between them. Germline lookup yields CDR1 MGHDK and CDR2 SYGVNS. The CDR3 spells CASSENRDRETQYF. The CDR3 bases are TGTGCCAGCAGTGAAAACAGGGATAGGGAGACCCAGTACTTC.

The chain links TRBV5-1 to TRBJ2-5, with D possibly being TRBD2 (6 bases). The germline V gene encodes CDR1 SGHRS and CDR2 YFSETQ. The V end lost 4 bases, the J end lost 1 base, and 14 bases lay between the germline ends. CDR3 size: 15 residues. The CDR3 is CASSRAGPGQETQYF. The CDR3 DNA is TGCGCCAGCAGCCGGGCGGGACCAGGCCAAGAGACCCAGTACTTC.

This chain uses TRBV7-9 with TRBJ2-2, with 9 bases that match TRBD1. CDR3 length: 17 amino acids. The V gene end was trimmed by 6 bases and the J gene end by 2 bases; junction bases not matched to a gene: 10. Germline CDR1 reads SEHNR; CDR2 reads FQNEAQ (reference sequence). CDR3 in amino acids: CASRPIPGQGNTGELFF. For the CDR3, the DNA is TGTGCCAGCAGGCCGATCCCGGGACAGGGTAACACCGGGGAGCTGTTTTTT.

V usage is TRBV18 and J usage is TRBJ2-7; D is perhaps TRBD1 (5 bases). The germline V gene encodes CDR1 KGHSH and CDR2 LQKENI. Trimming cost V 3 bases and J 1 base, with 13 bases left between them. CDR3 length: 15 amino acids. The CDR3 is CASSPRGADSYEQYF. In nucleotides, the CDR3 is TGTGCCAGCTCACCCCGTGGGGCCGATTCCTACGAGCAGTACTTC.

V is TRBV11-3 and J is TRBJ1-1, with no clear D. The CDR3 totals 14 residues. V gave up 6 bases and J gave up 3 bases, with 14 bases separating them. From germline, CDR1 is SGHNT and CDR2 YENEEA. The CDR3: CASSGGVLYTEAFF. The CDR3 DNA reads TGTGCCAGCAGTGGAGGCGTCCTCTACACTGAAGCTTTCTTT.